The 23 T cell receptor beta chains below were found in one sample sequenced in a study of T cell repertoires in cytomegalovirus infection. TCRdb independently ran MiXCR on the reads; one entry per CDR3 protein. In the table there are around 450,000 distinct CDR3 sequences, approximately 33% of which are singletons. Sequenced material: PBMCs. These receptors all come from a human donor in good health (CMV status not recorded). Some clones in this sample may be carry-over from other donors' samples.

This clonotype was seen at least ten times. V usage is TRBV12-3 or TRBV12-4 and J usage is TRBJ2-1; D might be TRBD1 or TRBD2, each matching 6 bases. The CDR3 runs to 14 residues. V was trimmed by 4 bases and J by 8 bases, leaving 15 bases between them. The CDR3 nucleotides read TGTGCCAGCAGTTCAAAAGGGGGGTTGGATGAGCAGTTCTTC. Encoded protein: CASSSKGGLDEQFF.

This clonotype has just a few counts. The chain links TRBV6-5 to TRBJ1-2; TRBD1 matches at 10 bases. The CDR3 is made up of 17 amino acids. The germline CDR1 and CDR2 sequences are MNHEY and SVGAGI. With V trimmed by 6 bases and J by 7 bases, 17 bases remained unmatched. The chain's CDR3 is CASRKRAGQGLGVGYTF. The CDR3 DNA is TGTGCCAGCAGAAAACGGGCGGGACAGGGGCTTGGGGTTGGCTACACCTTC.

In its sample, this clonotype was seen a few times. The chain links TRBV7-8 to TRBJ2-1; 9 bases line up with TRBD2. This CDR3 has 17 residues. V dropped 2 bases and J dropped 0; count of bases not matched to a gene: 5. Germline assignment: CDR1 SGHVS and CDR2 FQNEAQ. DNA of the CDR3: TGTGCCAGCAGCTTAATGGCTAGCGGGGACTCCTACAATGAGCAGTTCTTC. Its translation: CASSLMASGDSYNEQFF.

This clonotype was counted ten times or more. The chain has TRBV7-2 and TRBJ1-2; D possibly corresponds to TRBD1 (5 bases). The CDR3 runs 15 residues. CDR1 SGHTA and CDR2 FQGNSA come from the germline V gene. Deletions cut 5 bases from V and 2 bases from J, with 15 bases between. The DNA of the CDR3 is TGTGCCAGCAGCCGTCCTGGAGGGGTCAACTATGGCTACACCTTC. Amino acid sequence: CASSRPGGVNYGYTF.

CDR3 in amino acids: CASSLALTDQETQYF. CDR3 nucleotide sequence: TGTGCCAGCAGTTTAGCGTTAACAGATCAAGAGACCCAGTACTTC. The chain combines TRBV12-3 or TRBV12-4 with TRBJ2-5; D gene uncertain. CDR3 length: 15 amino acids. Trimming removed 0 bases at V and 2 bases at J, with 10 bases between.

The V call is TRBV6-5, the J call TRBJ2-3; no definite D call. The CDR3 loop spans 15 amino acids. Germline V CDR1 and CDR2: MNHEY, SVGAGI. Trimming took 2 bases from V and 0 from J, leaving 9 bases between them. The CDR3: CASSYEGGSTDTQYF. CDR3 DNA: TGTGCCAGCAGTTACGAAGGTGGTAGCACAGATACGCAGTATTTT.

The chain couples TRBV20-1 to TRBJ2-5, with a possible D match to TRBD1 (5 bases). The V end was cut by 0 bases, the J end by 2 bases, with 16 bases between. Germline lookup yields CDR1 DFQATT and CDR2 SNEGSKA (reference sequence). The CDR3 has 16 amino acids. CDR3 DNA sequence: TGCAGTGCTAGAGATCCGAAGGGGCTCGCTCAAGAGACCCAGTACTTC. It specifies CSARDPKGLAQETQYF.

This rearrangement joins TRBV6-2 or TRBV6-3 to TRBJ2-5; D uncertain. The length of the CDR3 is 11 residues. Germline lookup yields CDR1 MNHEY and CDR2 SVGEGT. Trimming removed 8 bases from V and 5 bases from J, with 9 bases in between. In DNA form, the CDR3 reads TGTGCCAGCGGTCAATGGGAGACCCAGTACTTC. Protein: CASGQWETQYF.

In its sample, this clonotype was seen many times. The chain links TRBV6-2 or TRBV6-3 to TRBJ2-7; D unresolved. Trimming stripped 8 bases from V and 1 base from J, with 15 bases between. Germline loops: CDR1 MNHEY, CDR2 SVGEGT. This CDR3 spans 14 amino acids. The CDR3 reads CASDTASRSYEQYF. The CDR3 nucleotides read TGTGCCAGCGACACAGCCAGTCGATCCTACGAGCAGTACTTC.

This clonotype has only a few counts. This chain uses TRBV7-6 with TRBJ1-1; the D gene is possibly TRBD1 (6 bases). The V and J ends lost 5 bases and 9 bases respectively, with 13 bases between them. Germline V gene lookup returns CDR1 SGHVS and CDR2 FNYEAQ. This CDR3 has 12 residues. CDR3 sequence: CASSQGLGKAFF. Written as DNA, the CDR3 is TGTGCCAGCAGCCAGGGGTTAGGAAAAGCTTTCTTT.

Regarding this clonotype: This could be a read error, since a much larger clone is one nucleotide away. This chain connects TRBV12-3 or TRBV12-4 to TRBJ1-4; 9 bases line up with TRBD1. The CDR3 covers 12 residues. Trimming removed 5 bases from V and 10 bases from J; junction bases left unmatched: 2. The CDR3 loop is CASSQTGGKLFF. DNA of the CDR3: TGTGCCAGCAGTCAGACAGGGGGAAAACTGTTTTTT.

This clonotype came up a few times. The chain recombines TRBV7-6 with TRBJ2-3; TRBD1 might be the D (5 bases). CDR1 and CDR2 from the germline V gene are SGHVS and FNYEAQ. The V end was cut by 3 bases, the J end by 4 bases, with 11 bases between. This CDR3 is 14 amino acids long. Written as DNA, the CDR3 is TGTGCCAGCAGCTTCGACAGCGAAGCAGATACGCAGTATTTT. This sequence encodes CASSFDSEADTQYF.

This clonotype showed up just a few times. This CDR3 is missing its conserved last phenylalanine or tryptophan, likely due to a read error. This chain joins TRBV11-2 and TRBJ2-4; 12 bases fit TRBD2. The CDR3 runs to 19 residues. Germline V gene sequence: CDR1 SGHAT, CDR2 FQNNGV. V was pared by 5 bases and J by 0 bases, with 11 bases of the junction left unmatched. CDR3 DNA: TGTGCCAGCAGCGTGACGACTAGCGGGGGAGCTCTAGCCAAAAACATTCAGTACTTA. Translating it yields CASSVTTSGGALAKNIQYL.

Points on this clonotype: An end of the junction differs from the germline gene, which may be a read error. The V call is TRBV19, the J call TRBJ1-5; D gene uncertain. Germline CDR1 LNHDA, CDR2 SQIVND (reference sequence). The CDR3 is made up of 20 amino acids. This CDR3 reads CASSIDHSEADPYSNQLQHF. CDR3 DNA: TGTGCCAGTAGTATAGATCACAGTGAGGCAGACCCGTATAGCAATCAGCTCCAGCATTTT.

This clonotype was found a few times. CDR3 DNA sequence: TGTGCCAGCAGTGAAGATTGGGGGGCAGACTCCTACGAGCAGTACTTC. This translates into CASSEDWGADSYEQYF. The chain employs TRBV6-1 and TRBJ2-7, with D perhaps TRBD1 or TRBD2 (6 bases each). Trimming took 1 base from V and 0 from J, leaving 13 bases between them. The CDR3 has 16 residues. Germline CDR1 is MNHNS and CDR2 is SASEGT.

The V gene is TRBV10-3, the J gene TRBJ2-7, with 10 bases fitting TRBD1. Trimming at V came to 6 bases and at J to 3 bases, leaving 2 bases not matched to a gene. The germline gives CDR1 ENHRY, CDR2 SYGVKD. The CDR3 spans 13 residues. CDR3 DNA: TGTGCCATCAGGGGGACAGGGGACTACGAGCAGTACTTC. Translation: CAIRGTGDYEQYF.

The V and J genes are TRBV28 and TRBJ1-6, with TRBD1 identical over 10 bases. Trimming at V came to 7 bases and at J to 12 bases, leaving 12 bases not matched to a gene. CDR3 length: 15 amino acids. Per the germline V gene, CDR1 is MDHEN and CDR2 is SYDVKM. The chain's CDR3 is CASTSLGTGAVPLHF. CDR3 nucleotides: TGTGCCAGCACCTCCCTAGGGACAGGGGCCGTACCCCTCCACTTT. Combining the CDR3 with reference TRBV28 and TRBJ1-6 gives the whole variable domain DVKVTQSSRYLVKRTGEKVFLECVQDMDHENMFWYRQDPGLGLRLIYFSYDVKMKEKGDIPEGYSVSREKKERFSLILESASTNQTSMYLCASTSLGTGAVPLHFGNGTRLTVT.

On this clonotype: The junction departs from the called germline gene at one end, perhaps through a read error. The chain links TRBV20-1 to TRBJ2-7, with TRBD1 identical over 8 bases. The CDR3 runs 13 residues. CDR1 and CDR2 from the germline V gene are DFQATT and SNEGSKA (reference sequence). The CDR3 loop is CSAPRTGSYDQYF. The CDR3 nucleotides read TGCAGTGCACCACGGACAGGGTCCTACGATCAGTACTTC.

The chain combines TRBV18 with TRBJ2-3; no firm D call. There are 15 residues in the CDR3. Trimming shortened V by 3 bases and J by 5 bases, and 15 bases separated the two germline ends. Germline V CDR1 and CDR2: KGHSH, LQKENI. CDR3 nucleotide sequence: TGTGCCAGCTCACCTGGCCCCGGTGACCTAGATACGCAGTATTTT. Translating gives CASSPGPGDLDTQYF.

This clonotype came up a few times. The rearrangement uses TRBV7-9 and TRBJ2-5; 11 nucleotides line up with TRBD2. The germline V gene has CDR1 SEHNR and CDR2 FQNEAQ (reference sequence). This CDR3 region has 18 residues. V trimming: 4 bases; J trimming: 2 bases; junction bases outside the gene matches: 12. CDR3 region: CASSYPARLAGFQETQYF. The CDR3 DNA follows: TGTGCCAGCAGCTACCCAGCCAGACTAGCGGGATTTCAAGAGACCCAGTACTTC.

At least ten counts were recorded for this clonotype. V and J are TRBV7-4 and TRBJ2-3; D call uncertain. Germline V gene data show CDR1 as SGHVT and CDR2 as SQSDAQ. V was cut by 1 base and J by 0 bases, with 14 bases left in between. The CDR3 is 17 amino acids. The CDR3 spells CASSLGGRPTSTDTQYF. CDR3 DNA sequence: TGTGCCAGCAGCTTAGGTGGACGCCCAACTAGCACAGATACGCAGTATTTT. The full variable domain, in which reference TRBV7-4 and TRBJ2-3 provide the parts outside the CDR3, is GAGVSQSPRYKVAKRGRDVALRCDSISGHVTLYWYRQTLGQGSEVLTYSQSDAQRDKSGRPSGRFSAERPERSVSTLKIQRTEQGDSAVYLCASSLGGRPTSTDTQYFGPGTRLTVL.

The chain links TRBV2 to TRBJ2-7; TRBD1 is a possible D gene (5 bases). This CDR3 has 16 amino acids. Trimming cost V 4 bases and J 0 bases, with 16 bases left between them. Germline V lookup: CDR1 SNHLY, CDR2 FYNNEI. CDR3 in amino acids: CASSGGIALLSYEQYF. In DNA form, the CDR3 reads TGTGCCAGCAGTGGGGGCATTGCTCTCCTCTCCTACGAGCAGTACTTC.

Points on this clonotype: A read error may explain this, as a much larger clone is one base away. This chain links TRBV7-2 with TRBJ2-5, with a possible D match to TRBD2 (5 bases). Germline lookup yields CDR1 SGHTA and CDR2 FQGNSA. The CDR3 runs to 13 residues. CDR3 coding DNA: TGTGCCAGAAGCTTGGGAGCCCGAGAGACCCAGTACTTC. Translation gives CARSLGARETQYF.